This entry lists 2 T cell receptor beta chains sequenced from one sample in a study of blood T cell repertoires in COVID-19. Libraries were prepared by immunoSEQ multiplex PCR; TCRdb keeps only in-frame clonotypes and omits some of them. Among about 120,000 clones listed, about 88% were seen once. The sequencing sample was made of peripheral blood. These receptors were taken from a woman over 75 with acute or convalescent COVID-19.

V and J are TRBV18 and TRBJ2-4; possible D gene TRBD2, 6 bases. The CDR3 spans 13 residues. Germline lookup yields CDR1 KGHSH and CDR2 LQKENI. V was cut by 6 bases and J by 6 bases, with 12 bases left in between. CDR3: CASSQIGGNIQYF. In DNA form, the CDR3 reads TGTGCCAGCTCCCAGATCGGGGGAAACATTCAGTACTTC.

J is TRBJ2-5 and V is TRBV9, with no clear D. In germline, CDR1 is SGDLS, CDR2 YYNGEE. This CDR3 comprises 14 residues. V was trimmed by 4 bases and J by 4 bases, leaving 14 bases between them. This chain's CDR3 is CASSFGSGRETQYF. CDR3 DNA: TGTGCCAGCAGCTTTGGCAGTGGTCGAGAGACCCAGTACTTC.